These T cell receptor beta chains were read from a single sample in a study of blood T cell repertoires in COVID-19. Profiling relied on immunoSEQ multiplex PCR, and the TCRdb table lists in-frame clones only, not all of them. The sample lists about 530,000 clones; about 89% were seen once. Specimen: peripheral blood. The receptors were gathered from a woman aged 50 to 60 with COVID-19, enrolled during active disease. Each CDR3 is given with its conserved first and last residue. Fields, in order: CDR3 length, J gene, D gene, V gene, clone size, CDR3 protein, CDR3 DNA. The D gene is left open where the match is weak. Clone size is stated in some rows and not others, as once, few, many or a class when expanded.

>17|TRBJ1-1|TRBD1|TRBV9|few
CASSKRTGPPMNTEAFF
TGTGCCAGCAGCAAGCGGACAGGGCCTCCTATGAACACTGAAGCTTTCTTT
>15|TRBJ1-4|-|TRBV27|-
CASSLSFRGNEKLFF
TGTGCCAGCAGTTTATCTTTCCGGGGGAATGAAAAACTGTTTTTT
>15|TRBJ2-7|-|TRBV18|-
CASSPRQDRAYEQYF
TGTGCCAGCTCACCACGGCAGGACAGAGCCTACGAGCAGTACTTC
>14|TRBJ2-3|TRBD1|TRBV29-1|-
CSVGDRGRTDTQYF
TGCAGCGTGGGGGACAGGGGGCGGACAGATACGCAGTATTTT
>12|TRBJ2-1|-|TRBV24-1|-
CATSSELNEQFF
TGTGCCACCAGTTCCGAGCTTAATGAGCAGTTCTTC
>17|TRBJ2-6|TRBD1|TRBV11-2|-
CASSLGTGVGGANVLTF
TGTGCCAGCAGCCTCGGGACAGGGGTCGGTGGGGCCAACGTCCTGACTTTC
>15|TRBJ1-2|TRBD1|TRBV18|few
CASSPSRDRADGYTF
TGTGCCAGCTCCCCGAGTCGGGACAGGGCTGATGGCTACACCTTC
>12|TRBJ2-1|-|TRBV6-5|-
CASSYPGGEQFF
TGTGCCAGCAGTTACCCGGGTGGTGAGCAGTTCTTC
>12|TRBJ2-2|-|TRBV12-3/TRBV12-4|-
CASTGNTGELFF
TGTGCCAGCACCGGGAACACCGGGGAGCTGTTTTTT
>13|TRBJ2-1|-|TRBV18|-
CASSSSSPHEQFF
TGTGCCAGCTCGTCTTCTAGCCCTCATGAGCAGTTCTTC
>15|TRBJ1-1|TRBD1|TRBV3-1/TRBV3-2|-
CASSKQGAGTAEAFF
TGTGCCAGCAGCAAACAGGGGGCCGGGACCGCTGAAGCTTTCTTT
>16|TRBJ1-5|-|TRBV19|-
CASRAQGKGLNQPQHF
TGTGCCAGTAGGGCGCAGGGGAAAGGGCTCAATCAGCCCCAGCATTTT
>14|TRBJ2-7|-|TRBV18|-
CASSLQGSLDEQYF
TGTGCCAGCTCACTCCAGGGGTCCCTCGACGAGCAGTACTTC
>17|TRBJ1-1|TRBD1|TRBV5-4|-
CASSRGAGGGMNTEAFF
TGTGCCAGCAGCCGTGGGGCAGGGGGTGGGATGAACACTGAAGCTTTCTTT
>15|TRBJ1-2|-|TRBV27|-
CASSLSPGQREGYTF
TGTGCCAGCAGTTTATCTCCGGGACAACGAGAGGGCTACACCTTC
>13|TRBJ1-2|-|TRBV18|-
CASSPQGPYGYTF
TGTGCCAGCTCACCCCAGGGGCCTTATGGCTACACCTTC
>13|TRBJ2-1|TRBD1|TRBV7-9|once
CASQQGAYNEQFF
TGTGCCAGCCAACAGGGGGCCTACAATGAGCAGTTCTTC
>13|TRBJ1-1|-|TRBV29-1|-
CSVTTGLNTEAFF
TGCAGCGTTACTACAGGGTTAAACACTGAAGCTTTCTTT
>16|TRBJ1-6|TRBD1|TRBV9|few
CASSARTGSQGSPLHF
TGTGCCAGCAGCGCCCGGACAGGGAGTCAGGGTTCACCCCTCCACTTT
>14|TRBJ1-1|-|TRBV5-1|-
CASSYTGIGTEAFF
TGCGCCAGCAGCTACACAGGGATAGGCACTGAAGCTTTCTTT
>14|TRBJ1-1|-|TRBV9|-
CASSGGQMNTEAFF
TGTGCCAGCAGCGGAGGGCAGATGAACACTGAAGCTTTCTTT
>14|TRBJ2-1|-|TRBV19|-
CASSISGSYNEQFF
TGTGCCAGTAGTATATCGGGCTCCTACAATGAGCAGTTCTTC
>13|TRBJ2-7|-|TRBV12-3/TRBV12-4|-
CASSYHLRDEQYF
TGTGCCAGCAGTTACCACCTCAGGGACGAGCAGTACTTC
>15|TRBJ2-7|TRBD1|TRBV9|once
CASSEGTGQGYEQYF
TGTGCCAGCAGCGAAGGGACGGGACAGGGGTATGAGCAGTACTTC
>12|TRBJ1-4|TRBD1|TRBV30|-
CAWNGQGEKLFF
TGTGCCTGGAACGGACAGGGAGAAAAACTGTTTTTT
>16|TRBJ1-2|-|TRBV6-1|-
CASSEGVTEPNYGYTF
TGTGCCAGCAGTGAAGGGGTCACAGAGCCGAACTATGGCTACACCTTC
>14|TRBJ1-2|TRBD1|TRBV5-1|once
CASSYRQGTDGYTF
TGCGCCAGCAGCTACCGACAGGGCACGGATGGCTACACCTTC
>14|TRBJ2-3|-|TRBV28|-
CASSLDRYTDTQYF
TGTGCCAGCAGTTTAGACAGGTACACAGATACGCAGTATTTT
>16|TRBJ2-2|TRBD2|TRBV28|-
CASSLFGPAGAGELFF
TGTGCCAGCAGTTTGTTCGGGCCCGCGGGGGCCGGGGAGCTGTTTTTT
>14|TRBJ2-4|TRBD2|TRBV28|-
CASCLGGAKNIQYF
TGTGCCAGCTGTCTCGGGGGGGCCAAAAACATTCAGTACTTC
>14|TRBJ2-3|TRBD1|TRBV3-1/TRBV3-2|-
CASSHRGSTDTQYF
TGTGCCAGCAGTCACAGGGGAAGCACAGATACGCAGTATTTT
>13|TRBJ1-5|-|TRBV24-1|-
CATSRFSNQPQHF
TGTGCCACCAGCAGGTTCAGCAATCAGCCCCAGCATTTT
>14|TRBJ1-2|-|TRBV6-5|-
CASSYATSPYGYTF
TGTGCCAGCAGTTACGCGACAAGCCCCTACGGCTACACCTTC
>15|TRBJ2-1|TRBD2|TRBV30|-
CAWSLGLAAYNEQFF
TGTGCCTGGAGTCTAGGACTAGCAGCCTACAATGAGCAGTTCTTC
>17|TRBJ2-2|TRBD2|TRBV5-1|-
CASSSTTSGGSSGELFF
TGCGCCAGCAGCTCAACCACTAGCGGGGGGTCCTCCGGGGAGCTGTTTTTT
>14|TRBJ1-2|TRBD1|TRBV19|-
CASTTGTGTYGYTF
TGTGCCAGTACAACCGGGACAGGGACCTATGGCTACACCTTC
>16|TRBJ1-3|-|TRBV9|-
CASSGPGHSSGNTIYF
TGTGCCAGCAGCGGTCCGGGACACAGCTCTGGAAACACCATATATTTT
>17|TRBJ2-3|TRBD2|TRBV9|once
CASSVSSTRGGRDTQYF
TGTGCCAGCAGCGTAAGTTCAACCCGCGGGGGACGGGATACGCAGTATTTT
>14|TRBJ1-2|-|TRBV5-4|-
CASSLVGANYGYTF
TGTGCCAGCAGCCTGGTAGGGGCTAACTATGGCTACACCTTC
>16|TRBJ2-7|TRBD2|TRBV5-1|once
CASSPRTSGVSYEQYF
TGCGCCAGCAGCCCCCGGACTAGCGGGGTCTCCTACGAGCAGTACTTC
>12|TRBJ1-1|-|TRBV6-5|-
CASGRGDTEAFF
TGTGCCAGCGGCAGGGGTGACACTGAAGCTTTCTTT
>13|TRBJ2-2|-|TRBV27|once
CASSFGGPGELFF
TGTGCCAGCAGTTTCGGGGGGCCCGGGGAGCTGTTTTTT